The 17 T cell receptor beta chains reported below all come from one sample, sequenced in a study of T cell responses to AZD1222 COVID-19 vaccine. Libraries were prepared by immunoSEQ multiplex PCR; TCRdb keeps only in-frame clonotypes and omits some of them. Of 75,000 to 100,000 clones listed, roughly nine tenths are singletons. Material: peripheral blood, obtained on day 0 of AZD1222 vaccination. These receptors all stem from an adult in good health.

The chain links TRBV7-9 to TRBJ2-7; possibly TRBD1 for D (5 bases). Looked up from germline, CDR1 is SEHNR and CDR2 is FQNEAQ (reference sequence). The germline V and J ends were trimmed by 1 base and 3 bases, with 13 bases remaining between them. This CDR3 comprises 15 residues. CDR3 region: CASSLDQGRDYEQYF. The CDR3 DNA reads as TGTGCCAGCAGCTTAGATCAGGGTAGGGACTACGAGCAGTACTTC.

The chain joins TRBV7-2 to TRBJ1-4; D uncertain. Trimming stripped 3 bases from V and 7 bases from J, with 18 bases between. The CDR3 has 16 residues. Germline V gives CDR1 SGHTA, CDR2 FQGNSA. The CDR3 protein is CASSFLGQVDVEKLFF. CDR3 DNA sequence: TGTGCCAGCAGCTTTCTCGGGCAGGTTGACGTTGAAAAACTGTTTTTT.

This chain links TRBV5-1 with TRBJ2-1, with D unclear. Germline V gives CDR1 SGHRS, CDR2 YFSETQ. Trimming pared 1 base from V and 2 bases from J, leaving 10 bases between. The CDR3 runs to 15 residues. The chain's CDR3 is CASSLSRQTYNEQFF. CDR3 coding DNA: TGCGCCAGCAGCTTGTCTCGGCAGACCTACAATGAGCAGTTCTTC.

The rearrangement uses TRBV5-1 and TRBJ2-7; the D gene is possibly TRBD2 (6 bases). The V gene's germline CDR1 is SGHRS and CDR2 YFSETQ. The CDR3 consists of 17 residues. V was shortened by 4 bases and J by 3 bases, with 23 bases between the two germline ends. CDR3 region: CASSAVGAGFRSYEQYF. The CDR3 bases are TGCGCCAGCAGCGCGGTTGGGGCGGGATTCAGAAGCTACGAGCAGTACTTC. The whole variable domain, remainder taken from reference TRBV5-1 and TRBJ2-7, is KAGVTQTPRYLIKTRGQQVTLSCSPISGHRSVSWYQQTPGQGLQFLFEYFSETQRNKGNFPGRFSGRQFSNSRSEMNVSTLELGDSALYLCASSAVGAGFRSYEQYFGPGTRLTVT.

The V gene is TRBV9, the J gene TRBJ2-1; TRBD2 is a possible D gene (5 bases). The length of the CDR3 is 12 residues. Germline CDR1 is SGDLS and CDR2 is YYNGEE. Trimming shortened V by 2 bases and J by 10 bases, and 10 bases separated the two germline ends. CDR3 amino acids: CASSVGQREQFF. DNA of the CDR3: TGTGCCAGCAGCGTCGGCCAGCGGGAGCAGTTCTTC.

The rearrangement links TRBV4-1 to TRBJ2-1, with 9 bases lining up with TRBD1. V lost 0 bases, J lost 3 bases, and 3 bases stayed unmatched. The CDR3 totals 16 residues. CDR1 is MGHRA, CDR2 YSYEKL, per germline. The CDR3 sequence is CASSQESTGGYNEQFF. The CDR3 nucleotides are TGCGCCAGCAGCCAAGAGTCGACAGGGGGCTACAATGAGCAGTTCTTC.

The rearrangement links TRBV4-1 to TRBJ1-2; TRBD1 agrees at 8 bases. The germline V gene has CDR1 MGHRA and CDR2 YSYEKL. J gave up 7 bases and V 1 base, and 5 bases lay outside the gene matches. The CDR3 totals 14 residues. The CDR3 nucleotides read TGCGCCAGCAGCCAAGCCCGGACAGGGTTTGGCTACACCTTC. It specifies CASSQARTGFGYTF.

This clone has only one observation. DNA of the CDR3: TGTGCCAGCAGCCCTTGGTTGTTAGACCCAAGACGGGACAGGGCGGAAGAGCAGTACTTC. As protein: CASSPWLLDPRRDRAEEQYF. The V call is TRBV3-1 (or the pseudogene TRBV3-2), the J call TRBJ2-7; 9 bases line up with TRBD1. Trimming at V came to 4 bases and at J to 7 bases, leaving 26 bases not matched to a gene. Germline V gives CDR1 LGHDT, CDR2 YNNKEL (reference sequence). The CDR3 runs 20 residues.

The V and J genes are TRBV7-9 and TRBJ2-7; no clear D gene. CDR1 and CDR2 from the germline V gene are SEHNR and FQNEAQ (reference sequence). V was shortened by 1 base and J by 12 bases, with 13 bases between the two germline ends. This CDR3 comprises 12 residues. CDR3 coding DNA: TGTGCCAGCAGCTTAGTCGAAGATTTGCGGTACTTC. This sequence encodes CASSLVEDLRYF.

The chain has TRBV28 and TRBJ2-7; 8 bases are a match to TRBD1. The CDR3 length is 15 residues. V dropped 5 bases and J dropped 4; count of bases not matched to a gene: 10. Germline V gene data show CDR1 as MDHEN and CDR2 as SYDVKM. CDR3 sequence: CASSLPGGLGYEQYF. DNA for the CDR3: TGTGCCAGCAGTCTTCCAGGGGGCCTCGGGTACGAGCAGTACTTC.

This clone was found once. Written as DNA, the CDR3 is TGTGCCAGCAGTGAAGCCTCGTGGGGGACTGCGTTGAATACGCAGTATTTT. Protein sequence: CASSEASWGTALNTQYF. The V and J genes are TRBV6-1 and TRBJ2-3, with D possibly TRBD2 on 6 matching bases. The V gene's germline CDR1 is MNHNS and CDR2 SASEGT. The V end was cut by 0 bases, the J end by 7 bases, with 20 bases between. The CDR3 contains 17 residues.

Here the CDR3 DNA reads TGTGCTAGTGGTTTCGGCACTTCCCAAGAGACCCAGTACTTC. Translated, it gives CASGFGTSQETQYF. J is TRBJ2-5 and V is TRBV12-5; D gene unclear. There are 14 residues in the CDR3. V was trimmed by 3 bases and J by 1 base, leaving 9 bases between them. Germline V gene lookup returns CDR1 LGHNT and CDR2 FRNRAP.

The CDR3 spells CASSLTEPSGANVLTF. The DNA of the CDR3 is TGTGCCAGCAGTTTAACAGAACCCTCTGGGGCCAACGTCCTGACTTTC. V usage is TRBV28 and J usage is TRBJ2-6; no clear D gene. Between the trimmed V and J ends, which lost 2 bases and 0 bases, there was a span of 8 bases. This CDR3 contains 16 residues. Germline values: CDR1 MDHEN, CDR2 SYDVKM.

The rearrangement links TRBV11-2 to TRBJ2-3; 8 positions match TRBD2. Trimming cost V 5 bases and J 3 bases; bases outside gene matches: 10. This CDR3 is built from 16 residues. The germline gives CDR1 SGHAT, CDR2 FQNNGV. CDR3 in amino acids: CASSDTGTRVTDTQYF. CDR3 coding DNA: TGTGCCAGCAGCGATACCGGGACTAGGGTTACAGATACGCAGTATTTT.

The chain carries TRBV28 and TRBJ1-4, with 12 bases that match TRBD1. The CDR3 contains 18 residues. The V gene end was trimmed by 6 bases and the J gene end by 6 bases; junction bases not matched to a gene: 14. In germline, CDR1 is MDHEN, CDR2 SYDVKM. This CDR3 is CASRPLPGTGGADEKLFF. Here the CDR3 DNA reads TGTGCCAGCAGACCCTTGCCCGGGACAGGGGGCGCGGATGAAAAACTGTTTTTT.

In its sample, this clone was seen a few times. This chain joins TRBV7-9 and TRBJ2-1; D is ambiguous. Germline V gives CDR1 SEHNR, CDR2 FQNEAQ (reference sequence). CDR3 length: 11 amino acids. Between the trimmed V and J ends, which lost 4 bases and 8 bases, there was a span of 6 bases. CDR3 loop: CASSSSHEQFF. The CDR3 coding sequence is TGTGCCAGCAGCTCGTCCCATGAGCAGTTCTTC.

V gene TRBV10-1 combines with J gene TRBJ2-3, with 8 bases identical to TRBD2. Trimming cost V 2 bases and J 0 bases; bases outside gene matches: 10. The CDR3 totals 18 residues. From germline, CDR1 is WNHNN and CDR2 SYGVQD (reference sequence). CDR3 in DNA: TGCGCCAGCAGTGAGCTAGAGGAGACTAGCGCGAGCACAGATACGCAGTATTTT. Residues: CASSELEETSASTDTQYF.